This TCR beta chain was found in a study of T cells after yellow fever vaccination. There are 13 residues in the CDR3. Germline-derived CDR1 and CDR2 are KGHSH and LQKENI. V lost 4 bases and J lost 2, with 7 bases in between. This clonotype came up many times. MiXCR was run by TCRdb on the 5' RACE reads, yielding one entry per CDR3 protein. Here the sample spans a few hundred thousand distinct CDR3 sequences, 6.2% being singletons. The rearrangement joins TRBV18 to TRBJ2-3, with D uncertain. The sample was PBMCs, taken 5 days after the yellow fever booster vaccination. The TCR originated in a man under 40 who received the YFV17D yellow fever vaccine. As DNA, the CDR3 is TGTGCCAGCTCACTCTCCCTCACAGATACGCAGTATTTT. This sequence encodes CASSLSLTDTQYF.